The 11 T cell receptor beta chains below all came from one sample that was sequenced in a study of molecular identifiers for immune sequencing clone quantification. TCRdb reanalysed the PCR reads using MiXCR and keeps one entry per CDR3 protein. The data show fewer than 350,000 distinct CDR3 sequences, about a fifth seen once. Sequenced sample: naive CD8+ T cells from blood, with Jurkat cell RNA spiked in. The subset denotes: FACS-sorted CD8+CD4-CCR7+CD45RA+ naive T cells. All receptors derive from a human donor in good health. Some libraries in this study had Jurkat cell RNA spiked in.

This clonotype was detected many times. The CDR3 sequence is CASSQDLADNQPQHF. CDR3 bases: TGCGCCAGCAGCCAAGATTTGGCAGATAATCAGCCCCAGCATTTT. J is TRBJ1-5 and V is TRBV4-3; no reliable D call. The germline V gene has CDR1 LGHNA and CDR2 YSLEER. This CDR3 comprises 15 residues. V was pared by 0 bases and J by 4 bases, with 10 bases between.

Notes on this clonotype: A single base separates this from a much larger clone, so it may be a read error. The chain is built from TRBV6-4 and TRBJ2-2; D unresolved. Germline V gives CDR1 MRHNA, CDR2 SNTAGT. CDR3 length equals 12 residues. Trimming pared 11 bases from V and 2 bases from J, leaving 9 bases between. CDR3 loop: CAGKANTGELFF. In DNA form, the CDR3 reads TGTGCCGGCAAGGCTAACACCGGGGAGCTGTTTTTT.

On this clonotype: Since a much larger clone is just one base distant, this may be a read error. The V and J genes are TRBV11-2 and TRBJ2-3; D ambiguous. This CDR3 region has 14 residues. Germline V gene data show CDR1 as SGHAT and CDR2 as FQNNGV. CDR3 region: CASSLELSPDAQYF. The CDR3 nucleotides are TGTGCCAGCAGCTTAGAACTCTCACCAGATGCGCAGTATTTT.

A remark on this clonotype: At one end, the junction sequence differs from germline, possibly due to a read error. V usage is TRBV27 and J usage is TRBJ2-3; 8 nucleotides agree with TRBD2. The CDR3 sequence is 12 residues long. The germline gives CDR1 MNHEY, CDR2 SMNVEV (reference sequence). CDR3 DNA: TGCGGGTCCAGCGGGAGCGCAGATGCGCAGTATTTT. Its translation: CGSSGSADAQYF.

Ten or more counts support this clonotype. V usage is TRBV28 and J usage is TRBJ2-3; D call uncertain. CDR1 and CDR2 (germline): MDHEN, SYDVKM. Trimming removed 7 bases from V and 2 bases from J, with 13 bases in between. This CDR3 region has 14 residues. As DNA, the CDR3 is TGTGCCAGCAATCCGCGGAGAAACACAGATACGCAGTATTTT. Translated: CASNPRRNTDTQYF.

As regards this clonotype: It may be a read error: a sequence one base away is much more abundant. The CDR3 protein is CASSLPSGQGTEASF. The DNA for the CDR3 is TGTGCCAGCAGCTTGCCCTCCGGACAGGGAACTGAAGCTTCCTTT. The V gene is TRBV5-6, the J gene TRBJ1-1; 8 bases line up with TRBD1. Looked up from germline, CDR1 is SGHDT and CDR2 is YYEEEE. This CDR3 comprises 15 residues.

As to this clonotype: This may be a read error: a much more frequent sequence differs by one nucleotide. The chain joins TRBV5-1 to TRBJ2-5, with D perhaps assigned TRBD1 or TRBD2 (6 bases each). Germline values: CDR1 SGHRS, CDR2 YFSETQ. The CDR3 is made up of 16 amino acids. The CDR3 spells CASSLVRQVEGETRYF. For the CDR3, the DNA is TGCGCCAGCAGCTTGGTCCGACAGGTGGAGGGAGAGACCCGGTACTTC.

On this clonotype itself: This may arise from a read error, as a much more abundant clone is one base away. This chain joins TRBV7-9 and TRBJ2-1, with unresolved D. The germline gives CDR1 SEHNR, CDR2 FQNEAQ (reference sequence). Trimming removed 0 bases from V and 5 bases from J, with 8 bases in between. The CDR3 spans 14 residues. DNA of the CDR3: TGTGCCAGCAGCTTAGCGGGGAACCACAATGAGCAGTTCTTC. Translation gives CASSLAGNHNEQFF.

This clonotype occurred many times. The chain carries TRBV29-1 and TRBJ2-5, with TRBD2 as a possible D gene (5 bases). The CDR3 sequence is 13 residues long. CDR1 and CDR2 from the germline V gene are SQVTM and ANQGSEA. Trimming removed 4 bases at V and 0 bases at J, with 9 bases between. DNA for the CDR3: TGCAGCGTTGGGAGCGGATACCAAGAGACCCAGTACTTC. It specifies CSVGSGYQETQYF.

This clonotype was recorded a few times. The V and J genes are TRBV11-2 and TRBJ2-3; possibly TRBD2 for D (5 bases). The CDR3 is 17 residues long. Per the germline V gene, CDR1 is SGHAT and CDR2 is FQNNGV. Trimming took off 0 bases at V and 0 bases at J, with 13 bases between the two ends. CDR3 sequence: CASSLDSGRLSTDTQYF. Here the CDR3 DNA reads TGTGCCAGCAGCTTAGATAGTGGGAGACTAAGCACAGATACGCAGTATTTT.

This clonotype was seen many times. DNA of the CDR3: TGTGCCAGCAGTTACGCTAGCGGGAGGAACGACGAGCAGTACTTC. Protein sequence: CASSYASGRNDEQYF. The chain combines TRBV6-2 or TRBV6-3 with TRBJ2-7; 11 bases line up with TRBD2. The germline CDR1 and CDR2 sequences are MNHEY and SVGEGT. This CDR3 is 15 amino acids long. Trimming removed 2 bases from V and 5 bases from J; junction bases left unmatched: 5.